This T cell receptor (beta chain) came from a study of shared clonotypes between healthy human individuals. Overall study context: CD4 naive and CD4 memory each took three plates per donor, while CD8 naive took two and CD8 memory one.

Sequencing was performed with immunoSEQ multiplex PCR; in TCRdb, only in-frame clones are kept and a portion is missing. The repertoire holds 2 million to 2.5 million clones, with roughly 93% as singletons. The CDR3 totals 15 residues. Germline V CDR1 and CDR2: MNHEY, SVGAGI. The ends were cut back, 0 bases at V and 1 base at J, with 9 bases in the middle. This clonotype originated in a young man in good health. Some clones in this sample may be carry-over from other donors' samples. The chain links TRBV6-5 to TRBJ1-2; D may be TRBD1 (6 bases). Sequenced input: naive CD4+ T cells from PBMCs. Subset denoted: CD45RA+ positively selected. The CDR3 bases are TGTGCCAGCAGTTACTCAGGGGGGCTTAACTATGGCTACACCTTC. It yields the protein CASSYSGGLNYGYTF.